This TCR beta chain was observed in a study of spatial heterogeneity in lung cancer. Study-level results: Tumor T cell coverage was estimated at around 7% for alpha and more than 11% for beta chains. Tumors with more nonsynonymous mutations had more expanded intratumoral alpha and beta TCRs.

Germline lookup yields CDR1 MNHEY and CDR2 SMNVEV (reference sequence). The CDR3 is 13 residues long. Trimming removed 6 bases from V and 1 base from J, with 8 bases in between. On each TCR cDNA molecule, a unique molecular identifier was present. TCRdb passed the 5' RACE reads through MiXCR, listing each CDR3 protein once. The sample lists over 15,000 distinct CDR3 sequences; roughly 5.7% were seen once. This clonotype showed up many times. Its antigen is currently unknown. The time point: sample taken at primary tumor resection. Samples were donated by 72 untreated early-stage non-small cell lung cancer patients. No cells were sorted before sequencing. The whole RNA sequenced was extracted from tumor, nontumor lung or frozen PBMC.

The sequenced sample was lung tumor tissue, obtained at surgery. The clonotype originates from a male donor with early-stage non-small cell lung cancer. V gene TRBV27 combines with J gene TRBJ2-3, with D hard to call. The CDR3 DNA reads TGTGCCAGCAGAATTTTGGGCACAGATACGCAGTATTTT. Its translation: CASRILGTDTQYF.